This is a list of T cell receptor beta chains from one sample in a study of CD8+ T cells in alopecia areata. Profiling relied on immunoSEQ multiplex PCR, and the TCRdb table lists in-frame clones only, not all of them. The profile shows approximately 61,000 clones, 96% of them singletons. The sequencing used CD8+ T cells sorted from blood, collected at week 0. The receptors were gathered from a human donor with alopecia areata. Each CDR3 is given with its conserved first and last residue. D genes are given only for firm matches. Some rows have no size entry. The others give once, few or many, or a class for an expanded clone.

>TRBJ1-5|.|.|TRBV7-9|12
TGTGCCAGCAGCTTAGGTTCACAGCCCCAGCATTTT
CASSLGSQPQHF
>TRBJ2-5|TRBD1|.|TRBV7-6|14
TGTGCCAGCAGCTCCGGACAGGGGTTCGAGACCCAGTACTTC
CASSSGQGFETQYF
>TRBJ2-5|.|.|TRBV15|17
TGTGCCACCAGCAGGGGCCCCGGGACCCCACTCCAAGAGACCCAGTACTTC
CATSRGPGTPLQETQYF
>TRBJ2-3|TRBD2|.|TRBV7-3|16
TGTGCCAGCAGCTCGCTAGCGGGGGCCCGCCCAGATACGCAGTATTTT
CASSSLAGARPDTQYF
>TRBJ1-1|.|.|TRBV5-1|14
TGCGCCAGCAGCTTCAGGGGAAAGAACACTGAAGCTTTCTTT
CASSFRGKNTEAFF
>TRBJ1-1|.|.|TRBV5-8|14
TGTGCCAGCAGCGCCGATCAACGGAGCCATGAAGCTTTCTTT
CASSADQRSHEAFF
>TRBJ2-3|.|.|TRBV7-8|19
TGTGCCAGCAGCTTTGCCCCCTATCCGGGACCGACAGCGGCAGATACGCAGTATTTT
CASSFAPYPGPTAADTQYF
>TRBJ2-4|.|.|TRBV7-9|12
TGTGCCAGCAGAGGGGGGGAAAACATTCAGTACTTC
CASRGGENIQYF
>TRBJ2-7|.|.|TRBV7-2|13
TGTGCCAGCAGCTTTTACAAAGCCTACGAGCAGTACTTC
CASSFYKAYEQYF
>TRBJ1-6|.|.|TRBV4-1|14
TGCGCCAGCAGCCCTCCTCCTGTGAATTCACCCCTCCACTTT
CASSPPPVNSPLHF
>TRBJ2-2|.|.|TRBV2|11
TGTGCCAGCAGTGACTGGGGGGAGCTGTTTTTT
CASSDWGELFF
>TRBJ2-3|TRBD2|.|TRBV27|16
TGTGCCAGCACCAACGGCGGGGGGGCGATTTTTGATACGCAGTATTTT
CASTNGGGAIFDTQYF
>TRBJ2-2|.|.|TRBV11-3|17
TGTGCCAGCAGCTCGCGCCTCACAGGGACGGACACCGGGGAGCTGTTTTTT
CASSSRLTGTDTGELFF
>TRBJ2-7|TRBD1|once|TRBV5-5|14
TGTGCCAGCAGCTGGGGACAGGGTACCTACGAGCAGTACTTC
CASSWGQGTYEQYF
>TRBJ2-7|.|.|TRBV2|13
TGTGCCATCCCGGGTAGGGAGAGCGGGGAGCAGTACTTC
CAIPGRESGEQYF
>TRBJ2-1|.|.|TRBV6-5|12
TGTGCCAGCAGTTACGGGAGAGGTGAGCAGTTCTTC
CASSYGRGEQFF
>TRBJ2-7|TRBD1|.|TRBV7-8|15
TGTGCCAGCAGCTTAGTTGACAGGGGCTCCTACGAGCAGTACTTC
CASSLVDRGSYEQYF
>TRBJ2-7|.|.|TRBV4-2|17
TGTGCCAGCAGCCCGGAGGGGGGGGCGAGGAGCTCCTACGAGCAGTACTTC
CASSPEGGARSSYEQYF
>TRBJ2-7|TRBD1|.|TRBV6-1|14
TGTGCCAGCAGAGGGACAGGGGAATCCTACGAGCAGTACTTC
CASRGTGESYEQYF
>TRBJ2-7|TRBD1|.|TRBV4-1|15
TGCGCCAGCAGCCAAATTAGCGGGACAGGGGGCGAGCAGTACTTC
CASSQISGTGGEQYF
>TRBJ2-5|.|.|TRBV29-1|12
TGCAGCGTTGAAGAGGGTTTCGGGACCCAGTACTTC
CSVEEGFGTQYF
>TRBJ1-5|TRBD1|.|TRBV7-9|18
TGTGCCAGCAGCTCAACCGGGACAGGGGGCATGGGCAATCAGCCCCAGCATTTT
CASSSTGTGGMGNQPQHF
>TRBJ2-7|.|.|TRBV4-1|14
TGCGCCAGCAGCCAACGGGACGGGACCTACGAGCAGTACTTC
CASSQRDGTYEQYF
>TRBJ1-1|.|.|TRBV29-1|13
TGCAGCGTTGAAGACCTAAGGAACACTGAAGCTTTCTTT
CSVEDLRNTEAFF
>TRBJ2-7|TRBD2|once|TRBV19|13
TGTGCCAGTAGTGCTAGCGGGGGAAACGAGCAGTACTTC
CASSASGGNEQYF
>TRBJ2-3|TRBD2|.|TRBV7-2|16
TGTGCCAGCAGTCTATACGGGAGGTCAAGCACAGATACGCAGTATTTT
CASSLYGRSSTDTQYF
>TRBJ2-2|.|.|TRBV7-8|16
TGTGCCAGCAGTTCCGAGGCTGTCGCTAACACCGGGGAGCTGTTTTTT
CASSSEAVANTGELFF
>TRBJ2-1|TRBD1|once|TRBV10-3|17
TGTGCCATCAGTGAGGTTGGATCCGGGACAGGGGGCAATGAGCAGTTCTTC
CAISEVGSGTGGNEQFF
>TRBJ2-1|.|.|TRBV4-1|15
TGCGCCAGCAGCCAAGTCGGCCAGAGGGCCGATGAGCAGTTCTTC
CASSQVGQRADEQFF
>TRBJ2-2|TRBD1|once|TRBV4-1|16
TGCGCCAGCAGCCCAGGACAGGGGGCCGACACCGGGGAGCTGTTTTTT
CASSPGQGADTGELFF
>TRBJ2-7|.|.|TRBV7-2|15
TGTGCCAGCAGCTCCAACCCGGCCGGGCCCTACGAGCAGTACTTC
CASSSNPAGPYEQYF
>TRBJ1-2|TRBD1|.|TRBV2|15
TGTGCCAGCATCCTGGGGAGGGGGCGCGTCTATGGCTACACCTTC
CASILGRGRVYGYTF
>TRBJ2-3|.|once|TRBV5-1|12
TGCGCCAGCAGCGGGTTCACAGATACGCAGTATTTT
CASSGFTDTQYF
>TRBJ2-7|.|once|TRBV7-8|15
TGTGCCAGCAGCTTAGAAGCTCTCAAGCTCGACGAGCAGTACTTC
CASSLEALKLDEQYF
>TRBJ2-3|.|.|TRBV12-5|15
TGTGCTAGTGGTTTGGAAAGGCCTTCGTCAGATACGCAGTATTTT
CASGLERPSSDTQYF
>TRBJ2-3|.|.|TRBV4-3|16
TGCGCCAGCAGCCAAGGTTTTACCGGGACTACAGATACGCAGTATTTT
CASSQGFTGTTDTQYF
>TRBJ2-7|.|once|TRBV5-1|14
TGCGCCAGCTCAACACCGACTAGCTCCTACGAGCAGTACTTC
CASSTPTSSYEQYF
>TRBJ1-1|TRBD1|.|TRBV7-9|17
TGTGCCAGCAGTCCCGGGACAGGGGGGTTCTTGAACACTGAAGCTTTCTTT
CASSPGTGGFLNTEAFF
>TRBJ2-3|TRBD2|.|TRBV6-4|16
TGTGCCAGCAGTGACTCTCCTAGCGGTGGCACAGATACGCAGTATTTT
CASSDSPSGGTDTQYF
>TRBJ1-1|.|.|TRBV29-1|13
TGCAGCGTTGGGGGCAGTTCTTGGACTGAAGCTTTCTTT
CSVGGSSWTEAFF
>TRBJ2-3|TRBD2|.|TRBV19|16
TGTGCCAGTAGTATAGTCCTCGGGGGGGCCGCAGATACGCAGTATTTT
CASSIVLGGAADTQYF